This passage covers 10 T cell receptor beta chains from one sample sequenced in a study of blood T cell repertoires in COVID-19 (dated by TCRdb to the early 2020s). The method behind the library was the immunoSEQ multiplex PCR assay. TCRdb provides this immuneACCESS table in a form limited to in-frame rearrangements. Some clones are lacking; in checked studies, under half of them reflect an unresolved V gene, and why the rest are absent is not known. The sample yields 45,000 to 60,000 clones; 83% were counted once. Around 13% of the sample is in the top ten clones. Sequenced: peripheral blood. These receptors came from a human donor in a cohort sampled during active COVID-19.

The chain couples TRBV28 to TRBJ1-2; no definite D call. This CDR3 is built from 14 residues. Trimming pared 2 bases from V and 4 bases from J, leaving 11 bases between. Germline V gives CDR1 MDHEN, CDR2 SYDVKM. The CDR3 spells CASSLDLRPYGYTF. Written as DNA, the CDR3 is TGTGCCAGCAGTTTAGACTTAAGGCCCTATGGCTACACCTTC.

The chain carries TRBV6-6 and TRBJ1-4; no firm D call. CDR3 length: 13 residues. The ends were cut back, 6 bases at V and 8 bases at J, with 13 bases in the middle. The germline gives CDR1 MNHNY, CDR2 SVGAGI (reference sequence). DNA of the CDR3: TGTGCCAGCAGCGACCCGGGTGGGGAAAAACTGTTTTTT. It specifies CASSDPGGEKLFF.

V is TRBV19 and J is TRBJ1-5; D gene uncertain. Trimming shortened V by 3 bases and J by 2 bases, and 8 bases separated the two germline ends. Germline loops: CDR1 LNHDA, CDR2 SQIVND (reference sequence). This CDR3 has 14 residues. The CDR3 region is CASSIIQGNQPQHF. CDR3 DNA: TGTGCCAGTAGTATTATCCAGGGCAATCAGCCCCAGCATTTT.

This clone has just a few counts. The rearrangement joins TRBV15 to TRBJ2-7; the match to TRBD1 covers 9 bases. The V and J ends lost 3 bases and 2 bases, in that order; junction bases with no gene match: 5. CDR3 size: 15 residues. Germline-derived CDR1 and CDR2 are LNHNV and YYDKDF (reference sequence). The CDR3 nucleotides read TGTGCCACCAGCAGGGGGACAGGGCCTGCCTACGAGCAGTACTTC. As protein: CATSRGTGPAYEQYF.

This clone came up once. The chain has TRBV28 and TRBJ1-2; possibly TRBD1 for D (6 bases). The V and J ends lost 7 bases and 4 bases respectively, with 16 bases between them. Germline V gene lookup returns CDR1 MDHEN and CDR2 SYDVKM. The CDR3 sequence is 14 residues long. CDR3 sequence (DNA): TGTGCCAGCACCGCTGGGGGCAGCTCCTATGGCTACACCTTC. Its protein is CASTAGGSSYGYTF.

This clone was counted a single time. The V and J genes are TRBV3-1 (or the pseudogene TRBV3-2) and TRBJ2-7; 8 nucleotides agree with TRBD2. The V and J ends lost 4 bases and 12 bases, in that order; junction bases with no gene match: 11. The CDR3 covers 13 residues. Germline V gene sequence: CDR1 LGHDT, CDR2 YNNKEL (reference sequence). CDR3 sequence (DNA): TGTGCCAGCAGCCCCGACAGCGGGAGATCATCGTACTTC. Its protein is CASSPDSGRSSYF.

Turning to this clone: An end of the junction differs from the germline gene, which may be a read error. V is TRBV11-3 and J is TRBJ1-1; 8 bases line up with TRBD1. This CDR3 spans 13 amino acids. The germline gives CDR1 SGHNT, CDR2 YENEEA. The CDR3 nucleotides are TGTGCCAGCAGCCCCGACAGGGGCACTAAAGCTTTCTTT. This codes for CASSPDRGTKAFF. Based on the CDR3 plus reference TRBV11-3 and TRBJ1-1, the full variable domain is EAGVVQSPRYKIIEKKQPVAFWCNPISGHNTLYWYLQNLGQGPELLIRYENEEAVDDSQLPKDRFSAERLKGVDSTLKIQPAELGDSAVYLCASSPDRGTKAFFGQGTRLTVV.

The chain couples TRBV15 to TRBJ2-7, with 7 bases fitting TRBD2. J gave up 5 bases and V 0 bases, and 7 bases lay outside the gene matches. This CDR3 comprises 15 residues. Germline V CDR1 and CDR2: LNHNV, YYDKDF (reference sequence). The DNA for the CDR3 is TGTGCCACCAGCAGAGAAGTGGGGGGGATGAACGAGCAGTACTTC. Protein product: CATSREVGGMNEQYF.

V usage is TRBV7-2 and J usage is TRBJ2-3; TRBD2 aligns across 9 bases. Losses at the gene ends were 1 base for V and 0 bases for J; bases not matched to a gene: 5. Germline CDR1 and CDR2: SGHTA and FQGNSA. The CDR3 has 17 amino acids. The CDR3 region is CASSLGSSGASTDTQYF. The DNA of the CDR3 is TGTGCCAGCAGCTTAGGGTCTAGCGGGGCTAGCACAGATACGCAGTATTTT.

The chain has TRBV3-1 (or the pseudogene TRBV3-2) and TRBJ1-1; D unclear. This CDR3 is built from 12 residues. Germline V gene sequence: CDR1 LGHDT, CDR2 YNNKEL (reference sequence). The germline V and J ends were trimmed by 3 bases and 5 bases, with 7 bases remaining between them. The CDR3 here is CASSQGGTEAFF. CDR3 sequence (DNA): TGTGCCAGCAGCCAGGGAGGGACTGAAGCTTTCTTT.